The TCR beta chain under discussion was sequenced for a study of monozygotic twins with inflammatory bowel disease. Turning to this clonotype: Its antigen is not identified.

Eight cDNA synthesis reactions were run for every sample. Using the 5' RACE reads, TCRdb records one entry per CDR3 protein without DNA. This sample's table has a few hundred thousand distinct CDR3 sequences. Study conclusions and caveats: Those with IBD had lower TCRbeta diversity (inverse Simpson) than their healthy co-twins did.

Germline V gene data show CDR1 as SGHRS and CDR2 as YFSETQ. This CDR3 is 14 amino acids long. The chain has TRBV5-1 and TRBJ2-3; the TRBD1 assignment by TCRdb is unverifiable without DNA. Sequencing input: blood. The clonotype comes from a human donor with ulcerative colitis or Crohn's disease, or a healthy co-twin of an affected twin (not recorded which). CDR3 loop: CASSLGRRSDTQYF.